This entry features one T cell receptor (beta chain) sequence. This clone was picked up a small number of times. Its antigen has not been determined. No base quality values were provided; no much bigger clone lies one nucleotide off. Libraries were constructed by the immunoSEQ multiplex PCR assay. For the multiplex PCR, a mixture combining 60 forward primers for TCR Vbeta segments and 13 reverse primers for TCR Jbeta segments was used. Amplification of the CDR3 region of rearranged TCR beta genes was performed with a multiplex PCR assay on genomic DNA. The amplified TCR beta libraries were sequenced on the Illumina HiSeq System as 87-base-pair reads. The published analysis was carried out like this. A later analysis counted around 72 million unique TCR beta chains across the 700 or so repertoires, and 10 million to 12 million of these chains were shared by at least two donors. Raw reads were error-corrected and collapsed into unique sequences by a nearest-neighbor algorithm in which closely related sequences were merged to remove PCR and sequencing errors. CDR3 sequences were aligned to IMGT reference sequences to assign V, D and J gene segments. For a sequence to be retained, a match of at least six nucleotides was required to both a V gene segment and a J gene segment. Rearrangements were called productive when the CDR3 lacked stop codons and stayed in frame with V and J; all others were non-productive. Following IMGT convention, CDR3 was defined as the stretch from the second conserved V-encoded cysteine up to the conserved J-encoded phenylalanine. The earlier analysis of approximately 590 of the donors excluded any sequence lacking an unambiguous match to a single V gene segment. An earlier analysis of fewer than 750 of the donors classified V segments as functional when productive rearrangements were above 56.7% and as segregating when the standard deviation between donors was above 5%. A statistical classification framework was built to diagnose cytomegalovirus status from the catalog of TCR beta chain sequences. In a later analysis, TCR nucleotide sequences were compared against IMGT/GENE-DB human TR gene sequences so that V and J genes could be assigned. The TCRdist pipeline was used in a later analysis to assign CDR3 sequences and most-parsimonious VDJ recombination scenarios. A later analysis defined each TCR beta chain by its CDR3 amino acid sequence plus V-gene family, and excluded reads lacking a unique V-gene family. To address suspected cross-contamination and a sequencing artifact, a later analysis removed approximately 600 highly shared, low-generation-probability nucleotide sequences. In a later analysis, a clonal expansion index was calculated for each public chain from normalized within-repertoire ranks of inferred template counts. A later analysis computed generation probabilities with a VDJ recombination model fitted to out-of-frame rearrangements, and checked the results against IGoR. In a later analysis, hypergeometric tests were used to score TCR-TCR, TCR-HLA and TCR-CMV co-occurrence, with a repertoire-size bias correction applied to TCR pairs. False discovery rates were estimated in a later analysis by permuting HLA or CMV assignments 20 times. In a later analysis, co-occurring TCRs were grouped using DBSCAN, with TCRdist sequence similarity added in when clustering inside HLA-allele-positive subsets. Repertoires with fewer than 30,000 or more than 120,000 public chains, plus five repertoires with anomalous nucleotide sharing, were excluded from co-occurrence clustering. The table was pulled from immuneACCESS by TCRdb, which kept in-frame rearrangements only. Such tables lose some clones; where checked, under half of the loss comes from unresolved V genes, and the rest has no known cause. Clone size and V and J calls were adopted from that table, with D and trimming inferred from the DNA. The table for this sample lists some 180,000 clones; about 80% of them were counted only once. Approximately 2% of the sample is in the top ten clones.

The cohort consisted of some 730 healthy bone marrow donors. At the time of sampling, every cohort member was nominally healthy, though immune exposures that went unrecorded were likely present. The donor tested CMV seronegative and was one of the 352 seronegative cohort members. A peripheral blood sample was provided by each donor, and peripheral blood mononuclear cells were used for TCR beta sequencing. Genomic DNA was extracted from the blood cell samples with the Qiagen DNeasy Blood Extraction Kit. Counted from cysteine to phenylalanine, this CDR3 has 15 amino acids. CDR3 DNA is the only sequence kept; it has 45 bases, read in frame from the first base. Here V drops 5 bases and J drops 2 bases, and the junction holds 3 bases not matched to any gene. For CDR1 and CDR2, the germline V gene lists MDHEN and SYDVKM. This specimen belongs to a study of cytomegalovirus exposure and HLA in healthy donors (dated by TCRdb to 2016 to 2017). Regarding the study in general: An earlier analysis of 587 of the donors reported roughly 300 Gb of sequence data and 117 million unique TCR beta sequences from 150 million to 200 million T cells. An early release covering about 600 HLA-typed donors comprised roughly 300 gigabases of sequencing data and 85 million to 100 million unique TCR sequences. Among the roughly 430 genotyped donors, around 81% belonged to the genetic ancestry cluster associated with self-reported Caucasian donors. The study aimed to test whether signatures of past pathogen exposure could be identified by cataloging public T cell receptors. The study profiled the T cell repertoires of more than 500 subjects by immunosequencing and related them to cytomegalovirus serostatus. Along with the approximately 700-subject first cohort, a separate validation cohort of around 120 different subjects was used. The study combined high-throughput TCR immunosequencing, statistical association of individual TCRs with disease status, and machine learning to predict cytomegalovirus infection status. A later analysis re-examined previously published TCR beta repertoires from over 500 donors and added high-resolution HLA genotyping to investigate patterns of TCR occurrence. Rather than using new phenotypic data, the later analysis identified candidate immune exposures from TCR beta sequences and from how often those sequences occurred across donors. In an earlier analysis of about 590 of the donors, high-throughput TCR beta sequencing was used to judge whether each TCR beta V gene segment behaved as functional or pseudogenic. Donor age, sex, ethnicity and CMV serostatus were collected together with the repertoire data. A later genetic analysis used genome-wide SNP genotypes for about 55% of the 666 donors, treating that subset as a discovery cohort. All discovery cohort repertoires had been generated using a single sequencing platform. HLA typing covered class I and class II loci at four-digit resolution. Typing coverage varied by locus: roughly 620-640 donors for A, B, C, DRB1 and DQB1; roughly 520 for DQA1; about 570 for DPA1; roughly 450 for DPB1. Because of strong linkage in the cohort, roughly five DR-DQ haplotypes were treated as single units for association and clustering. Among around 400 genotyped donors of the cohort, an average of approximately 220,000 unique TCR beta nucleotide sequences was sequenced per donor, of which about 19% were non-productive. General findings and caveats noted by the study authors: A further reported finding was that TCR beta sequences accurately predicted the HLA-A and HLA-B alleles for most subjects in the first cohort. In vitro tests confirmed that a few of the cytomegalovirus-associated TCR beta chains recognize cytomegalovirus antigens. Compared with equally common non-associated chains, HLA-associated TCR beta chains in a later analysis were more clonally expanded and had lower generation probabilities. While some public TCRs were present in many individuals, most TCR sequences turned up only very rarely across donors. Some IMGT-functional V segments, including TRBV6-2 and TRBV6-3, could not be distinguished by the 87-base-pair reads and were therefore excluded. An earlier analysis of approximately 540 of the donors showed that most TCR beta V segments appeared in productive rearrangements either about 90% or about 30% of the time, which broadly matched IMGT annotations. The study gave a list of around 170 TCR beta chains associated with cytomegalovirus. An association between a missense DCLRE1C variant and V-gene and J-gene trimming of TCR beta chains was found in a later genetic analysis and replicated in an independent cohort. The only immune exposure information available for the cohort was CMV serostatus. Presence/absence analyses assumed roughly uniform sequencing depth across donors, an assumption that may not hold. The earlier analysis of nearly 600 of the donors excluded over 15 rarely observed V segments, including chromosome 9 orphons, because counts were too low. When HLA alleles, especially DR and DQ, strongly co-occurred, TCR associations were difficult to assign to individual alleles. The classifier was reported to diagnose cytomegalovirus status with high specificity and sensitivity in both the original cohort and the validation cohort. According to a later genetic analysis, donors in an Asian-associated ancestry cluster had fewer N-insertions in productive TCRs than the approximately 670-donor mean. In a later analysis, most CMV-associated TCR beta chains were found to appear HLA-restricted, with HLA associations seemingly driven largely by CMV exposure. Specific HLA alleles were associated with 16,951 TCR beta sequences at a false discovery rate of 0.05 in a later analysis. In a later analysis, TCR association rates were found to vary across HLA loci, with the most associated TCRs seen for DRB1 alleles and the fewest for HLA-C alleles. Linkage disequilibrium might explain the correlated functional status among segregating V segments, but an unknown experimental factor could not be ruled out. In this cohort, only TCR beta chains were sequenced, and detectable features were limited by the absence of alpha or paired-chain data. A later analysis reported that several top co-occurrence clusters appeared linked to parvovirus B19, influenza, CMV and Epstein-Barr virus. According to the authors, the approach could potentially be generalized to other disease states and immunological phenotypes. Because some donors lacked HLA typing at each locus, the association tests relied only on the typed subset. A cluster of highly shared sequence variants was judged likely to represent a technical artifact of the sequencing pipeline.

The clonotype comes from a man aged 30-40 years in good health and CMV-seronegative. The sequence is built from TRBV28 and TRBJ1-6; 7 central bases correspond to TRBD1. The sequenced sample was PBMCs. CDR3 sequence: CASSEGTAYNSPLHF. The sequenced DNA is TGTGCCAGCAGTGAAGGGACAGCCTATAATTCACCCCTCCACTTT.